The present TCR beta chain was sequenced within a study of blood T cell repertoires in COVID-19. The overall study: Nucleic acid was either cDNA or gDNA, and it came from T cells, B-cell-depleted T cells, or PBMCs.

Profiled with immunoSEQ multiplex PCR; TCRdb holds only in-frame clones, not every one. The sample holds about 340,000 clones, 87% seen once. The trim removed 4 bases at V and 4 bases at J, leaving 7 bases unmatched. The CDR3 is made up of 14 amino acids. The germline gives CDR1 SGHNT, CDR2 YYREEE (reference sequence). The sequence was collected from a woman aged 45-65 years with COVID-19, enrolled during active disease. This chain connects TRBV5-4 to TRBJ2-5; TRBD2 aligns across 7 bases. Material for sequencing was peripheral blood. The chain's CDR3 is CASSGGSLRETQYF. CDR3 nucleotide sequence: TGTGCCAGCAGCGGCGGGAGTCTTCGAGAGACCCAGTACTTC.